The 16 T cell receptor beta chains in this list originate from one sample, sequenced in a study of T-cell reconstitution after alpha-beta-depleted transplantation in children. It was with unique molecular identifiers that the TCRbeta library was prepared. TCRdb called the PCR reads again in MiXCR, with one record for every CDR3 protein. The profile shows around 440,000 distinct CDR3 sequences, roughly 15% of them singletons. Specimen: PBMCs, mostly from graft donor cells, collected 360 days after TCRalphabeta/CD19-depleted stem cell transplant. Receptors originate from a boy younger than two who had a stem cell transplant for Wiskott-Aldrich syndrome, so the T cells may come from the graft donor.

This clonotype was recorded only once. The V call is TRBV7-9, the J call TRBJ2-1; D ambiguous. In germline, CDR1 is SEHNR, CDR2 FQNEAQ (reference sequence). V was pared by 1 base and J by 14 bases, with 12 bases between. The CDR3 is 12 amino acids. In DNA, the CDR3 is TGTGCCAGCAGCTTAGAAGGTCTGATGGAGTTCTTC. As protein: CASSLEGLMEFF.

This chain joins TRBV4-3 and TRBJ2-7; 7 bases fit TRBD1. The germline CDR1 and CDR2 sequences are LGHNA and YSLEER. CDR3 size: 15 residues. Trimming took 4 bases from V and 4 from J; bases not matched to a gene: 10. In DNA, the CDR3 is TGCGCCAGCAGCCGGTCAAAAGGGGGCTTATACGAGCAGTACTTC. Amino acids: CASSRSKGGLYEQYF.

The rearrangement links TRBV20-1 to TRBJ2-1; 7 bases match TRBD2. V lost 6 bases and J lost 0; bases outside the gene matches: 11. The CDR3 covers 16 residues. Germline values: CDR1 DFQATT, CDR2 SNEGSKA (reference sequence). In nucleotides, the CDR3 is TGCAGTGCCGAGGAGTCGCGGGGGAGCTCCTACAATGAGCAGTTCTTC. It specifies CSAEESRGSSYNEQFF.

The V gene is TRBV29-1, the J gene TRBJ2-7; D assignment may be TRBD1 or TRBD2 (6 bases each). V lost 7 bases, J lost 5 bases, and 24 bases lay in between. The germline V gene has CDR1 SQVTM and CDR2 ANQGSEA. This CDR3 is built from 15 residues. CDR3 residues: CSGLRSTGALNEQYF. CDR3 coding DNA: TGCAGCGGGCTTAGGAGTACGGGGGCGCTAAACGAGCAGTACTTC.

The table lists this clonotype with a few counts. The genes are TRBV6-5 and TRBJ1-2; D perhaps matches TRBD1 (5 bases). Germline CDR1 is MNHEY and CDR2 is SVGAGI. The CDR3 consists of 14 residues. V lost 2 bases and J lost 4, with 11 bases in between. CDR3 DNA sequence: TGTGCCAGCAGTTACCAAGGGACCCTCTATGGCTACACCTTC. As protein: CASSYQGTLYGYTF.

Only a few counts were recorded for this clonotype. The J gene is TRBJ1-5, the V gene TRBV6-1; D is unresolved. CDR3 size: 13 residues. Germline CDR1 MNHNS, CDR2 SASEGT. V lost 6 bases to trimming and J lost 9 bases, with 15 bases between them. CDR3 sequence: CASSGSLIVPQHF. DNA for the CDR3: TGTGCCAGCAGCGGTAGCCTGATCGTGCCCCAGCATTTT.

DNA for the CDR3: TGTGCCAGCAGCTTCCCCGGGGCCTTAGCGTCCAATGAGCAGTTCTTC. The encoded protein is CASSFPGALASNEQFF. This sequence joins TRBV7-9 and TRBJ2-1; the D call may be TRBD1 or TRBD2 (5 bases each). Germline CDR1 reads SEHNR; CDR2 reads FQNEAQ (reference sequence). The CDR3 sequence is 16 residues long. Deletions cut 3 bases from V and 6 bases from J, with 18 bases between. Filled out from reference TRBV7-9 and TRBJ2-1, the complete variable domain reads DTGVSQNPRHKITKRGQNVTFRCDPISEHNRLYWYRQTLGQGPEFLTYFQNEAQLEKSRLLSDRFSAERPKGSFSTLEIQRTEQGDSAMYLCASSFPGALASNEQFFGPGTRLTVL.

V is TRBV15 and J is TRBJ2-5; D unclear. The V end lost 2 bases, the J end lost 2 bases, and 15 bases lay between the germline ends. The germline V gene has CDR1 LNHNV and CDR2 YYDKDF (reference sequence). The CDR3 length is 16 residues. In nucleotides, the CDR3 is TGTGCCACCAGCAGAAAATTGTCTGGGCAGCAAGAGACCCAGTACTTC. Encoded protein: CATSRKLSGQQETQYF.

The chain joins TRBV9 to TRBJ2-2; 9 nucleotides line up with TRBD2. This CDR3 is built from 20 residues. The germline gives CDR1 SGDLS, CDR2 YYNGEE. The V and J ends lost 0 bases and 1 base, in that order; junction bases with no gene match: 13. CDR3 DNA sequence: TGTGCCAGCAGCGTAGGAGCGAACTTAGCGGGAGTACGGAACACCGGGGAGCTGTTTTTT. As protein: CASSVGANLAGVRNTGELFF.

This clonotype was counted between two and nine times. The chain carries TRBV10-3 and TRBJ2-7, with D unresolved. Germline CDR1 reads ENHRY; CDR2 reads SYGVKD. V gave up 0 bases and J gave up 5 bases, with 11 bases separating them. The CDR3 consists of 14 residues. In DNA, the CDR3 is TGTGCCATCAGTGAGTCAGTAGGGCCGAACGAGCAGTACTTC. Amino acid sequence: CAISESVGPNEQYF.

The sample holds a few counts of this clonotype. The chain uses TRBV10-3 and TRBJ2-7; 7 bases match TRBD2. CDR1 and CDR2 from the germline V gene are ENHRY and SYGVKD. V dropped 9 bases and J dropped 6; count of bases not matched to a gene: 14. The length of the CDR3 is 14 residues. DNA for the CDR3: TGTGCCATTAGAGGGACTACCCTAAGGGGCGAGCAGTACTTC. Residues: CAIRGTTLRGEQYF.

There are a few counts of this clonotype. The chain combines TRBV7-9 with TRBJ2-3; D gene unclear. This CDR3 contains 17 residues. Trimming cost V 2 bases and J 3 bases, with 18 bases left between them. Germline V CDR1 and CDR2: SEHNR, FQNEAQ (reference sequence). The CDR3 protein is CASSLTETRGVTDTQYF. DNA of the CDR3: TGTGCCAGCAGCTTAACAGAAACCCGTGGGGTGACAGATACGCAGTATTTT.

This clonotype was detected ten times or more. This rearrangement joins TRBV11-2 to TRBJ1-6; TRBD1 is a possible D gene (5 bases). The CDR3 runs 14 residues. The V gene's germline CDR1 is SGHAT and CDR2 FQNNGV. V was shortened by 8 bases and J by 9 bases, with 17 bases between the two germline ends. The CDR3 DNA follows: TGTGCCAGCCGGCGGGGGGATTCGAGTTCACCCCTCCACTTT. Protein sequence: CASRRGDSSSPLHF.

This chain joins TRBV7-9 and TRBJ2-3, with TRBD2 matching over 8 bases. The CDR3 is 17 amino acids. V trimming: 5 bases; J trimming: 6 bases; junction bases outside the gene matches: 16. Germline lookup yields CDR1 SEHNR and CDR2 FQNEAQ (reference sequence). The CDR3 bases are TGTGCCAGCAGCCCACGCGCCGGGAGGGCCGGTAGTGATACGCAGTATTTT. It translates to CASSPRAGRAGSDTQYF.

This clonotype was seen only a few times. The J gene is TRBJ2-3, the V gene TRBV11-2, with 16 nucleotides matching TRBD2. This CDR3 is 17 amino acids long. Per the germline V gene, CDR1 is SGHAT and CDR2 is FQNNGV. Trimming took 1 base from V and 10 from J; bases not matched to a gene: 8. CDR3 loop: CASSLVGLAGGPEAQYF. CDR3 in DNA: TGTGCCAGCAGCTTAGTGGGACTAGCGGGGGGGCCGGAGGCGCAGTATTTT.

The J gene is TRBJ1-4, the V gene TRBV4-1, with no clear D. Germline CDR1 reads MGHRA; CDR2 reads YSYEKL. Trimming removed 0 bases from V and 6 bases from J, with 5 bases in between. The CDR3 has 13 residues. For the CDR3, the DNA is TGCGCCAGCAGCCAAGATAGGTATGAAAAACTGTTTTTT. It translates to CASSQDRYEKLFF.